One and the same sample provided the 9 T cell receptor beta chains below, sequenced in a study of T cell responses to AZD1222 COVID-19 vaccine. Using immunoSEQ multiplex PCR, the repertoire was profiled, and TCRdb retains in-frame clones only, with some absent. Seen here are approximately 110,000 clones, 82% observed once, and the top ten hold approximately 5%. The sample was peripheral blood, taken on day 0 of AZD1222 vaccination. The receptors were sampled from an adult in good health.

This clone is a singleton in its sample. The rearrangement uses TRBV3-1 (or the pseudogene TRBV3-2) and TRBJ1-2, with no clear D. Germline V gives CDR1 LGHDT, CDR2 YNNKEL (reference sequence). The V end was cut by 0 bases, the J end by 7 bases, with 12 bases between. This CDR3 is built from 14 residues. CDR3 sequence: CASSQDGEVPGYTF. In DNA, the CDR3 is TGTGCCAGCAGCCAAGACGGGGAGGTGCCTGGCTACACCTTC.

This sequence joins TRBV5-4 and TRBJ1-5; D may be TRBD1 (6 bases). The CDR3 runs 15 residues. V lost 0 bases to trimming and J lost 1 base, with 8 bases between them. Germline V gene data show CDR1 as SGHNT and CDR2 as YYREEE (reference sequence). CDR3 sequence reads: CASSLGGGSNQPQHF. DNA of the CDR3: TGTGCCAGCAGCTTGGGGGGGGGCAGCAATCAGCCCCAGCATTTT.

This clone was observed a handful of times. The chain has TRBV7-9 and TRBJ2-7; D is uncertain. V lost 8 bases and J lost 5, with 10 bases in between. The CDR3 totals 11 residues. Germline V gives CDR1 SEHNR, CDR2 FQNEAQ (reference sequence). CDR3 sequence: CASQRGNEQYF. The CDR3 DNA is TGTGCCAGCCAACGAGGTAACGAGCAGTACTTC. Full variable domain (rest looked up from reference TRBV7-9 and TRBJ2-7): DTGVSQNPRHKITKRGQNVTFRCDPISEHNRLYWYRQTLGQGPEFLTYFQNEAQLEKSRLLSDRFSAERPKGSFSTLEIQRTEQGDSAMYLCASQRGNEQYFGPGTRLTVT.

The chain recombines TRBV6-1 with TRBJ1-2; D might be TRBD1 (6 bases). V lost 3 bases and J 3 bases, leaving 8 bases between the germline ends. CDR1 is MNHNS, CDR2 SASEGT, per germline. The CDR3 loop spans 13 amino acids. Here the CDR3 reads CASSDRGDYGYTF. The CDR3 nucleotides read TGTGCCAGCAGTGACAGGGGTGACTATGGCTACACCTTC.

The chain employs TRBV4-1 and TRBJ1-1; weak D call: TRBD1 (6 bases). Trimming pared 1 base from V and 11 bases from J, leaving 11 bases between. This CDR3 region has 12 residues. Germline V CDR1 and CDR2: MGHRA, YSYEKL. The CDR3 sequence is CASSQVGARAFF. In nucleotides, the CDR3 is TGCGCCAGCAGCCAAGTGGGGGCTCGGGCTTTCTTT.

Here the CDR3 reads CASSADLRTEAFF. The CDR3 nucleotides read TGTGCCAGCAGTGCTGACCTTAGGACTGAAGCTTTCTTT. The V call is TRBV2, the J call TRBJ1-1; D is ambiguous. Trimming left V 4 bases short and J 5 bases short, with 11 bases between. The germline V gene has CDR1 SNHLY and CDR2 FYNNEI. This CDR3 comprises 13 residues.

Only one count was recorded for this clone. J is TRBJ1-2 and V is TRBV7-9; TRBD1 is a possible D gene (6 bases). The CDR3 spans 15 residues. V was pared by 5 bases and J by 6 bases, with 19 bases between. Germline V CDR1 and CDR2: SEHNR, FQNEAQ (reference sequence). CDR3: CASSDYFGGVDGYTF. CDR3 coding DNA: TGTGCCAGCAGCGATTACTTTGGGGGCGTGGATGGCTACACCTTC. Using reference TRBV7-9 and TRBJ1-2 for the parts outside the CDR3, the full variable domain is DTGVSQNPRHKITKRGQNVTFRCDPISEHNRLYWYRQTLGQGPEFLTYFQNEAQLEKSRLLSDRFSAERPKGSFSTLEIQRTEQGDSAMYLCASSDYFGGVDGYTFGSGTRLTVV.

This chain links TRBV7-2 with TRBJ2-3; D is uncertain. Germline V gene sequence: CDR1 SGHTA, CDR2 FQGNSA. The CDR3 is 13 residues long. Trimming took 1 base from V and 4 from J, leaving 6 bases between them. The chain's CDR3 is CASSLDPPDTQYF. The CDR3 DNA is TGTGCCAGCAGCTTAGACCCCCCAGATACGCAGTATTTT.

The rearrangement uses TRBV7-8 and TRBJ2-3; D unresolved. The length of the CDR3 is 16 residues. Per germline, CDR1 SGHVS and CDR2 FQNEAQ. Deletions cut 5 bases from V and 1 base from J, with 16 bases between. CDR3 coding DNA: TGTGCCAGCAGCCTCGCACTTAGTGGGGGCACAGATACGCAGTATTTT. Translated: CASSLALSGGTDTQYF.